This T cell receptor beta chain was observed in a study of Tregs in tolerant kidney transplant recipients. CDR1 and CDR2 from the germline V gene are SGHRS and YFSETQ. The junction had 8 bases not matched to a gene; V was cut back by 4 bases and J by 5 bases. This CDR3 has 15 residues. Method: immunoSEQ multiplex PCR; TCRdb's copy keeps in-frame clones and lacks some. The sample lists 90,000 to 150,000 clones, roughly 92% seen once, with approximately 0.6% in the top ten. Only one count was recorded for this clone. Its antigen remains unknown. Study-level points and caveats: Tregs expanded with activated donor B cells seemed most donor-specific.

V usage is TRBV5-1 and J usage is TRBJ2-2; 7 nucleotides line up with TRBD1. The specimen sequenced was CD4+ T cells from blood. The TCR originated in a human donor in good health. CDR3: CASSRDRVETGELFF. The CDR3 DNA is TGCGCCAGCAGCCGCGACAGGGTGGAGACCGGGGAGCTGTTTTTT. The full variable domain, rest sourced from reference TRBV5-1 and TRBJ2-2, is KAGVTQTPRYLIKTRGQQVTLSCSPISGHRSVSWYQQTPGQGLQFLFEYFSETQRNKGNFPGRFSGRQFSNSRSEMNVSTLELGDSALYLCASSRDRVETGELFFGEGSRLTVL.